This T cell receptor beta chain came from a study of blood T cell repertoires in COVID-19 (dated by TCRdb to about 2020). Broadly, across the study: Samples from collaborators originated in the United States, Italy and Spain and spanned both the acute and convalescent phases of COVID-19. The material from the prospective study consisted of cDNA or gDNA derived from T cells, B-cell-depleted T cells, or PBMCs. Subjects who had been exposed to COVID-19, were actively infected with it, or had recovered from it provided the deeply sampled blood TCRbeta repertoires that made up the dataset. The sample metadata nearly always contained a de-identified subject ID, COVID-19 status, age in years and sex. Samples were obtained from the ongoing ImmuneRACE study (first 160 participants) and from some 1,200 subjects provided by 6 global collaborators. The repertoires were released in a freely available public database intended as a resource for research on the immune response to SARS-CoV-2. HLA class I and class II types, where available, came from metadata supplied by the sample provider rather than from assay-based typing.

To note about this clone: Its binding antigen is unknown. No base qualities exist here, and no much larger clone lies one base off it.

The immunoSEQ Assay, a bias-controlled multiplex PCR, was used to amplify TCRbeta CDR3 regions from genomic DNA. Under the source paper's analysis protocol: The number of nucleated cells in each sample was estimated from the amplification of reference gene primers within the assay. Sequence reads were collapsed and filtered to measure the absolute abundance of every unique TCRbeta CDR3 rearrangement. For each sample, productive Simpson clonality was calculated as the square root of Simpson's diversity index over productive rearrangements. Sourced from immuneACCESS, this table was stored by TCRdb with only in-frame sequences that have V and J called. A share of the clones is absent; for the studies checked, an unresolved V gene accounts for under half, and the remainder has no known explanation. The DNA was the basis for D and trimming; V, J and clone size are from that table. The sample has roughly 250,000 clones on record, around 85% of them singletons. The ten top clones hold 0.75% to 0.95% of the sample.

Broad study findings and their caveats: The quantity of clinical and demographic metadata differed by source and by participant and was supplied without curation.

At one collaborating source in Seattle, patients were enrolled during active infection and were followed longitudinally through the course of disease. Whole blood was collected in K2EDTA tubes by collaborating institutions according to the institutions' own protocols. For TCRbeta analysis, collaborators shipped samples as frozen whole blood, isolated PBMCs, or DNA extracted from either of those sample types. CDR1 and CDR2 were assigned from the germline V gene as SGHDT and YYEEEE. Trimming costs V 0 bases and J 3 bases, and their ends lie 6 bases apart. There are 13 amino acids in the CDR3, from cysteine to phenylalanine inclusive. Solely the CDR3 DNA is kept, with 39 bases framed from the first base.

The chain joins TRBV5-6 to TRBJ1-1; TRBD1 is a possible D gene, resting on 6 matching bases. The TCR was taken from a human donor with COVID-19, enrolled during active disease. The donor label of this sample is uncertain. Sequenced: peripheral blood. The CDR3 region: CASSLAGDTEAFF. The sequence in DNA is TGTGCCAGCAGCTTGGCAGGGGACACTGAAGCTTTCTTT.